The 15 T cell receptor beta chains in this list originate from one sample, sequenced in a study of OX40 agonist ivuxolimab in advanced cancers. The table came from immunoSEQ multiplex PCR; TCRdb's copy has only in-frame clones and leaves some out. The sample records fewer than 25,000 clones, roughly 80% being singletons. The sequencing used CD4+ or CD8+ T cells sorted from blood, collected in a trial of the OX40 agonist ivuxolimab. All receptors come from an adult with an advanced solid tumor such as melanoma, head and neck, liver or kidney cancer.

The chain combines TRBV27 with TRBJ2-5; D call uncertain. V was shortened by 8 bases and J by 9 bases, with 13 bases between the two germline ends. Germline loops: CDR1 MNHEY, CDR2 SMNVEV (reference sequence). The CDR3 loop spans 11 amino acids. CDR3 coding DNA: TGTGCCAGCTCTGCTGGTCGGGCCCAGTACTTC. Protein product: CASSAGRAQYF.

DNA of the CDR3: TGCGCCAGCAGCCAAGGCCTAGCGGGGAATGAGCAGTTCTTC. Residues: CASSQGLAGNEQFF. The rearrangement joins TRBV4-1 to TRBJ2-1, with 9 bases identical to TRBD2. The CDR3 length is 14 residues. The J segment lost 7 bases and the V segment lost 1 base, leaving 2 bases of the junction unmatched. Germline CDR1 MGHRA, CDR2 YSYEKL.

This chain joins TRBV29-1 and TRBJ1-5; 9 bases map to TRBD1. V lost 7 bases, J lost 7 bases, and 11 bases stayed unmatched. The germline V gene has CDR1 SQVTM and CDR2 ANQGSEA. This CDR3 comprises 14 residues. This chain's CDR3 is CSAFNRGLEQPQHF. CDR3 nucleotides: TGCAGCGCTTTTAACAGGGGGCTAGAACAGCCCCAGCATTTT. Looking up the rest from reference TRBV29-1 and TRBJ1-5 gives the full variable domain: SAVISQKPSRDICQRGTSLTIQCQVDSQVTMMFWYRQQPGQSLTLIATANQGSEATYESGFVIDKFPISRPNLTFSTLTVSNMSPEDSSIYLCSAFNRGLEQPQHFGDGTRLSIL.

The chain uses TRBV11-2 and TRBJ2-3, with D uncertain. The V gene lost 3 bases and the J gene lost 0 bases, with 7 bases spanning the gap. From germline, CDR1 is SGHAT and CDR2 FQNNGV. This CDR3 comprises 14 residues. CDR3 residues: CASSFWMSTDTQYF. The CDR3 DNA follows: TGTGCCAGCAGCTTTTGGATGAGCACAGATACGCAGTATTTT.

The CDR3 DNA follows: TGTGCCAGCAGTTCAGGGACACTACATGAGCAGTACTTC. Translated, it gives CASSSGTLHEQYF. The gene calls are TRBV6-6 and TRBJ2-7, with a weak D call TRBD1 (6 bases). Deletions cut 4 bases from V and 7 bases from J, with 14 bases between. The CDR3 has 13 residues. Germline assignment: CDR1 MNHNY and CDR2 SVGAGI (reference sequence).

This clone has more than one count but fewer than ten. The rearrangement joins TRBV27 to TRBJ1-1; 7 bases agree with TRBD1. V trimming: 3 bases; J trimming: 1 base; junction bases outside the gene matches: 8. The CDR3 sequence is 16 residues long. The germline V gene encodes CDR1 MNHEY and CDR2 SMNVEV (reference sequence). CDR3 coding DNA: TGTGCCAGCAGTTTTTCAGGGGGGACTTGGAACACTGAAGCTTTCTTT. Translated: CASSFSGGTWNTEAFF.

The chain carries TRBV4-1 and TRBJ1-4, with a possible D match to TRBD1 (6 bases). This CDR3 has 13 residues. The V and J ends lost 4 bases and 4 bases respectively, with 7 bases between them. The V gene's germline CDR1 is MGHRA and CDR2 YSYEKL. CDR3 DNA sequence: TGCGCCAGCAGCCGACAGGTTAATGAAAAACTGTTTTTT. It translates to CASSRQVNEKLFF.

CDR3: CASRVLGSTDTQYF. The CDR3 nucleotides are TGCGCCAGCAGAGTCCTTGGGAGCACAGATACGCAGTATTTT. The V gene is TRBV5-1, the J gene TRBJ2-3; D is unclear. CDR3 length equals 14 residues. Trimming took off 5 bases at V and 0 bases at J, with 10 bases between the two ends. Germline V gives CDR1 SGHRS, CDR2 YFSETQ.

The chain employs TRBV6-6 and TRBJ2-3; 8 nucleotides align to TRBD2. Germline CDR1 MNHNY, CDR2 SVGAGI (reference sequence). The CDR3 contains 15 residues. The J segment lost 0 bases and the V segment lost 5 bases, leaving 4 bases of the junction unmatched. The CDR3 loop is CASSPRGGSTDTQYF. In nucleotides, the CDR3 is TGTGCCAGCAGTCCCCGGGGGGGAAGCACAGATACGCAGTATTTT.

This chain uses TRBV7-6 with TRBJ2-5, with 7 bases aligning to TRBD2. The V segment lost 1 base and the J segment 5 bases; nucleotides outside the gene matches: 7. Germline V gene lookup returns CDR1 SGHVS and CDR2 FNYEAQ. There are 15 residues in the CDR3. CDR3 DNA: TGTGCCAGCAGCTTAGGCGGGAGTGGAGGGGAGACCCAGTACTTC. Residues: CASSLGGSGGETQYF.

The rearrangement uses TRBV2 and TRBJ2-1, with 11 bases aligning to TRBD2. Germline V gene sequence: CDR1 SNHLY, CDR2 FYNNEI. The ends lost 2 bases at V and 7 bases at J; junction bases unmatched: 10. The CDR3 extends over 17 amino acids. CDR3 sequence reads: CASSERSRTSGSNEQFF. The DNA of the CDR3 is TGTGCCAGCAGTGAACGTTCTAGAACTAGCGGGAGTAATGAGCAGTTCTTC.

Many counts were recorded for this clone. V gene TRBV25-1 combines with J gene TRBJ1-6; 7 nucleotides agree with TRBD1. CDR3 size: 17 residues. V shed 2 bases and J 0 bases; nucleotides not matched to a gene: 4. Per germline, CDR1 MGHDK and CDR2 SYGVNS. Here the CDR3 DNA reads TGTGCCAGCAGTGAAATCCCAGGGGGCTCCTATAATTCACCCCTCCACTTT. It is translated as CASSEIPGGSYNSPLHF.

The chain uses TRBV6-5 and TRBJ1-5; D is unclear. Trimming removed 0 bases at V and 4 bases at J, with 10 bases between. CDR1 MNHEY and CDR2 SVGAGI come from the germline V gene. CDR3 length: 15 amino acids. The CDR3: CASSYSTGLNQPQHF. CDR3 DNA: TGTGCCAGCAGTTACTCGACTGGTTTGAATCAGCCCCAGCATTTT.

The rearrangement joins TRBV11-2 to TRBJ2-1; 9 bases map to TRBD1. CDR1 is SGHAT, CDR2 FQNNGV, per germline. CDR3 size: 14 residues. V shed 5 bases, J shed 3 bases, and the junction held 2 bases outside the gene matches. In DNA, the CDR3 is TGTGCCAGCAGCGACAGGGGGTTCTACAATGAGCAGTTCTTC. It translates to CASSDRGFYNEQFF.

The J gene is TRBJ2-3, the V gene TRBV7-6, with D possibly being TRBD2 (6 bases). CDR3 length: 14 amino acids. V dropped 3 bases and J dropped 2 bases, with 9 bases sitting between them. Germline V gene lookup returns CDR1 SGHVS and CDR2 FNYEAQ. CDR3 in amino acids: CASSFRGFTDTQYF. The CDR3 DNA follows: TGTGCCAGCAGCTTTCGGGGGTTCACAGATACGCAGTATTTT.